Presented here are 28 T cell receptor beta chains from one specimen sequenced in a study of cytomegalovirus exposure and HLA in healthy donors. Amplification used 60 Vbeta primers and 13 Jbeta primers. Clones were sequenced by immunoSEQ multiplex PCR, and TCRdb holds only the in-frame ones, with some missing. The data show around 150,000 clones, 80% to 90% seen once. Sequencing input: PBMCs. These receptors originate from a man aged 45 to 65 in good health and CMV-seropositive.

The rearrangement links TRBV11-2 to TRBJ2-7; 12 positions match TRBD1. The CDR3 is made up of 19 amino acids. The V and J ends lost 6 bases and 2 bases, in that order; junction bases with no gene match: 17. The germline V gene encodes CDR1 SGHAT and CDR2 FQNNGV. The CDR3, as DNA: TGTGCCAGCAGACCGATCGGTACCGGGACAGGGGGCCAACCCTACGAGCAGTACGTC. This translates into CASRPIGTGTGGQPYEQYV.

In regard to this clone: The same CDR3 also results from other DNA sequences found in this sample. The chain carries TRBV5-1 and TRBJ2-1; TRBD2 aligns across 8 bases. CDR3 size: 15 residues. Trimming cost V 3 bases and J 3 bases; bases outside gene matches: 5. Germline V CDR1 and CDR2: SGHRS, YFSETQ. The CDR3 is CASSSAGGSYNEQFF. The CDR3 bases are TGCGCCAGCAGCTCCGCGGGGGGAAGCTACAATGAGCAGTTCTTC.

J is TRBJ2-2 and V is TRBV11-2, with 12 nucleotides matching TRBD1. The CDR3 extends over 14 amino acids. Trimming cost V 8 bases and J 9 bases; bases outside gene matches: 7. Looked up from germline, CDR1 is SGHAT and CDR2 is FQNNGV. Written as DNA, the CDR3 is TGTGCCAGCCAGGGACAGGGGGCTACCAGGGAGCTGTTTTTT. Encoded protein: CASQGQGATRELFF.

This clone was seen only a few times. The chain combines TRBV2 with TRBJ2-7, with TRBD1 matching 8 bases. V gave up 3 bases and J gave up 4 bases; unmatched junction bases: 5. The CDR3 has 14 amino acids. The germline gives CDR1 SNHLY, CDR2 FYNNEI. The CDR3: CASSDAQGVYEQYF. In DNA form, the CDR3 reads TGTGCCAGCAGTGATGCACAGGGGGTGTACGAGCAGTACTTC.

This clone was counted a single time. V usage is TRBV5-8 and J usage is TRBJ1-5; D ambiguous. The CDR3 sequence is 18 residues long. The V end lost 4 bases, the J end lost 4 bases, and 24 bases lay between the germline ends. Germline CDR1 is SGHTS and CDR2 is YDEGEE. The CDR3 loop reads CASSLWVQQARSNQPQHF. The CDR3 DNA sequence: TGTGCCAGCAGCCTCTGGGTACAGCAGGCACGATCTAATCAGCCCCAGCATTTT.

The chain couples TRBV2 to TRBJ1-5; TRBD1 aligns across 9 bases. This CDR3 spans 16 amino acids. Per germline, CDR1 SNHLY and CDR2 FYNNEI. Trimming at V came to 3 bases and at J to 9 bases, leaving 12 bases not matched to a gene. CDR3 protein: CASSDGVGTGSLPQHF. CDR3 bases: TGTGCCAGCAGTGATGGGGTCGGGACAGGGAGTCTGCCCCAGCATTTT. Supplemented by reference TRBV2 and TRBJ1-5, the full variable domain reads EPEVTQTPSHQVTQMGQEVILRCVPISNHLYFYWYRQILGQKVEFLVSFYNNEISEKSEIFDDQFSVERPDGSNFTLKIRSTKLEDSAMYFCASSDGVGTGSLPQHFGDGTRLSIL.

This chain joins TRBV7-3 and TRBJ2-5; D not certain. V lost 3 bases, J lost 5 bases, and 10 bases lay in between. Germline lookup yields CDR1 SGHTA and CDR2 FQGTGA. The CDR3 loop spans 13 amino acids. This chain's CDR3 is CASSFGSYETQYF. The CDR3 DNA reads TGTGCCAGCAGCTTTGGTAGCTATGAGACCCAGTACTTC.

This clone was observed once. This chain joins TRBV11-2 and TRBJ2-6; possible D gene TRBD2, 5 bases. This CDR3 has 15 amino acids. Germline loops: CDR1 SGHAT, CDR2 FQNNGV. Trimming cost V 5 bases and J 3 bases, with 11 bases left between them. The CDR3 loop reads CASSRGRGGANVLTF. CDR3 DNA: TGTGCCAGCAGCCGAGGACGGGGTGGGGCCAACGTCCTGACTTTC.

This chain links TRBV14 with TRBJ1-2; the D is unclear. This CDR3 region has 13 residues. V was clipped by 0 bases and J by 4 bases, with 6 bases between them. Germline lookup yields CDR1 SGHDN and CDR2 FVKESK. As DNA, the CDR3 is TGTGCCAGCAGCCAAGACGGGGTCTATGGCTACACCTTC. This gives the protein CASSQDGVYGYTF.

This chain links TRBV19 with TRBJ2-3; D perhaps matches TRBD2 (6 bases). The CDR3 is 14 amino acids. Trimming took off 8 bases at V and 0 bases at J, with 12 bases between the two ends. The germline gives CDR1 LNHDA, CDR2 SQIVND (reference sequence). The DNA of the CDR3 is TGTGCCAGTGCGGGACTCCTAAGCACAGATACGCAGTATTTT. Translation: CASAGLLSTDTQYF. The complete variable domain, with remaining parts taken from reference TRBV19 and TRBJ2-3, reads DGGITQSPKYLFRKEGQNVTLSCEQNLNHDAMYWYRQDPGQGLRLIYYSQIVNDFQKGDIAEGYSVSREKKESFPLTVTSAQKNPTAFYLCASAGLLSTDTQYFGPGTRLTVL.

The chain links TRBV6-5 to TRBJ2-1; 8 bases agree with TRBD2. With V trimmed by 4 bases and J by 0 bases, 5 bases remained unmatched. There are 16 residues in the CDR3. Germline V gives CDR1 MNHEY, CDR2 SVGAGI. This chain's CDR3 is CASSSEAGGSYNEQFF. CDR3 sequence (DNA): TGTGCCAGCAGTTCAGAGGCGGGGGGCTCCTACAATGAGCAGTTCTTC.

The rearrangement joins TRBV6-4 to TRBJ2-1; D might be TRBD1 (5 bases). Trimming took 4 bases from V and 0 from J, leaving 13 bases between them. The CDR3 runs to 16 residues. Germline CDR1 reads MRHNA; CDR2 reads SNTAGT. The CDR3 protein is CASSASAGRSYNEQFF. CDR3 DNA: TGTGCCAGCAGTGCATCAGCAGGGCGCTCCTACAATGAGCAGTTCTTC.

The CDR3 sequence is CASSYEGQPATEAFF. In nucleotides, the CDR3 is TGTGCCAGCAGTTACGAAGGACAGCCTGCCACTGAAGCTTTCTTT. This chain connects TRBV6-5 to TRBJ1-1; D possibly corresponds to TRBD1 (6 bases). In germline, CDR1 is MNHEY, CDR2 SVGAGI. Deletions cut 2 bases from V and 4 bases from J, with 14 bases between. This CDR3 is 15 amino acids long.

This clone was counted a few times. Here the CDR3 DNA reads TGTGCCAGCAGTACCAGCGCAGATACGCAGTATTTT. This translates into CASSTSADTQYF. This sequence joins TRBV25-1 and TRBJ2-3; no definite D call. From germline, CDR1 is MGHDK and CDR2 SYGVNS. This CDR3 is 12 amino acids long. Between the trimmed V and J ends, which lost 5 bases and 4 bases, there was a span of 7 bases.

This chain links TRBV5-6 with TRBJ2-5; perhaps TRBD1 as D (6 bases). The CDR3 is made up of 13 amino acids. V was clipped by 0 bases and J by 4 bases, with 7 bases between them. Germline CDR1 SGHDT, CDR2 YYEEEE. The CDR3 nucleotides are TGTGCCAGCAGCTTGGCCAGGGGAGAGACCCAGTACTTC. Residues: CASSLARGETQYF.

CDR3 in amino acids: CASSLDGISNQPQHF. The CDR3 DNA is TGCGCCAGCAGCTTGGACGGGATTAGCAATCAGCCCCAGCATTTT. The V call is TRBV5-1, the J call TRBJ1-5; no definite D call. The V gene's germline CDR1 is SGHRS and CDR2 YFSETQ. V dropped 0 bases and J dropped 0 bases, with 7 bases sitting between them. The CDR3 has 15 amino acids.

The gene calls are TRBV7-7 and TRBJ2-6; perhaps TRBD1 as D (5 bases). Germline V CDR1 and CDR2: SSHAT, FNYEAQ (reference sequence). Trimming left V 5 bases short and J 0 bases short, with 8 bases between. The CDR3 is 15 amino acids. Written as DNA, the CDR3 is TGTGCCAGCAGCCTAGACAGCTCTGGGGCCAACGTCCTGACTTTC. Translation gives CASSLDSSGANVLTF.

This clone appeared a few times. The chain is built from TRBV5-6 and TRBJ1-1; 11 bases line up with TRBD1. Germline-derived CDR1 and CDR2 are SGHDT and YYEEEE. CDR3 size: 13 residues. Trimming cost V 3 bases and J 11 bases; bases outside gene matches: 6. The CDR3 loop reads CASSSRDRGDAFF. For the CDR3, the DNA is TGTGCCAGCAGCTCCCGGGACAGGGGGGACGCTTTCTTT.

This chain connects TRBV13 to TRBJ2-1; TRBD2 aligns across 11 bases. Unmatched junction bases numbered 10, after V lost 5 bases and J lost 7 bases. The CDR3 has 16 amino acids. Germline assignment: CDR1 PRHDT and CDR2 FYEKMQ (reference sequence). CDR3 DNA: TGTGCCAGCAGCCGGGAGTTAGCGGGGGGGGCGAATGAGCAGTTCTTC. It encodes CASSRELAGGANEQFF. The full variable domain, completed using reference TRBV13 and TRBJ2-1, is AAGVIQSPRHLIKEKRETATLKCYPIPRHDTVYWYQQGPGQDPQFLISFYEKMQSDKGSIPDRFSAQQFSDYHSELNMSSLELGDSALYFCASSRELAGGANEQFFGPGTRLTVL.

The J gene is TRBJ2-2, the V gene TRBV15, with 7 bases fitting TRBD2. V shed 1 base, J shed 4 bases, and the junction held 3 bases outside the gene matches. The CDR3 sequence is 15 residues long. Germline V gene data show CDR1 as LNHNV and CDR2 as YYDKDF (reference sequence). The CDR3 protein is CATSRAGRGTGELFF. In DNA form, the CDR3 reads TGTGCCACCAGCAGAGCAGGGAGGGGCACCGGGGAGCTGTTTTTT.

This clone occurred once. The genes are TRBV2 and TRBJ2-1; 7 bases map to TRBD1. The germline V gene encodes CDR1 SNHLY and CDR2 FYNNEI. CDR3 size: 13 residues. J lost 4 bases, V lost 6 bases, and 3 bases had no gene match. CDR3 sequence reads: CASRGTVYNEQFF. CDR3 sequence (DNA): TGTGCCAGCAGGGGGACAGTTTACAATGAGCAGTTCTTC. Together with reference TRBV2 and TRBJ2-1, the CDR3 gives the full variable domain: EPEVTQTPSHQVTQMGQEVILRCVPISNHLYFYWYRQILGQKVEFLVSFYNNEISEKSEIFDDQFSVERPDGSNFTLKIRSTKLEDSAMYFCASRGTVYNEQFFGPGTRLTVL.

In its sample, this clone was seen once. V is TRBV12-5 and J is TRBJ2-7; TRBD1 agrees at 10 bases. The CDR3 contains 14 residues. V lost 6 bases, J lost 4 bases, and 6 bases stayed unmatched. Germline assignment: CDR1 LGHNT and CDR2 FRNRAP. CDR3 nucleotide sequence: TGTGCTAGTGGCACGGACAGGGGGGGGTACGAGCAGTACTTC. It yields the protein CASGTDRGGYEQYF.

The rearrangement joins TRBV7-8 to TRBJ2-5; 12 nucleotides align to TRBD2. The V gene's germline CDR1 is SGHVS and CDR2 FQNEAQ. V dropped 4 bases and J dropped 4; count of bases not matched to a gene: 10. The CDR3 totals 17 residues. The CDR3 sequence: CASSSGLAGNVGETQYF. Written as DNA, the CDR3 is TGTGCCAGCAGCTCCGGACTAGCGGGGAATGTGGGAGAGACCCAGTACTTC.

The rearrangement links TRBV4-1 to TRBJ2-4; weak D call: TRBD2 (6 bases). The V gene lost 1 base and the J gene lost 11 bases, with 9 bases spanning the gap. Germline V gives CDR1 MGHRA, CDR2 YSYEKL. The CDR3 consists of 12 residues. The CDR3 sequence: CASSQGGVVQYF. In nucleotides, the CDR3 is TGCGCCAGCAGCCAAGGGGGGGTGGTTCAGTACTTC.

The chain links TRBV19 to TRBJ1-1; D ambiguous. V shed 3 bases and J shed 3 bases, with 11 bases lying between them. This CDR3 region has 14 residues. Germline values: CDR1 LNHDA, CDR2 SQIVND (reference sequence). CDR3 region: CASSINSYDTEAFF. For the CDR3, the DNA is TGTGCCAGTAGTATCAACAGCTACGACACTGAAGCTTTCTTT.

The chain combines TRBV18 with TRBJ2-2; TRBD1 agrees at 8 bases. Trimming cost V 1 base and J 3 bases; bases outside gene matches: 4. The V gene's germline CDR1 is KGHSH and CDR2 LQKENI. This CDR3 is 16 amino acids long. For the CDR3, the DNA is TGTGCCAGCTCACCACAGGACAGGGTGGACACCGGGGAGCTGTTTTTT. It codes for CASSPQDRVDTGELFF.

J is TRBJ2-1 and V is TRBV27; 15 bases map to TRBD2. The ends lost 4 bases at V and 3 bases at J; junction bases unmatched: 13. The length of the CDR3 is 20 residues. CDR1 and CDR2 from the germline V gene are MNHEY and SMNVEV (reference sequence). In DNA form, the CDR3 reads TGTGCCAGCAGTTCTTTAGGACTAGCGGGAGGGGGGGAAATCTACAATGAGCAGTTCTTC. This gives the protein CASSSLGLAGGGEIYNEQFF.

The chain joins TRBV7-9 to TRBJ2-1; D is ambiguous. CDR3 length equals 13 residues. Germline V gene lookup returns CDR1 SEHNR and CDR2 FQNEAQ (reference sequence). V dropped 2 bases and J dropped 10 bases, with 12 bases sitting between them. CDR3 nucleotides: TGTGCCAGCAGCTTATGGCCGTCTCAAGAGCAGTTCTTC. This translates into CASSLWPSQEQFF.